Listed here are 20 T cell receptor beta chains from one sample, sequenced in a study of T cell repertoires in aging, cancer and after chemotherapy. Amplification of TCR beta used genomic DNA extracted from peripheral blood. Rearranged V-D-J TRB sequences were amplified with a mixed TRB-A/B primer pool. TCRdb called the multiplex PCR reads again in MiXCR, with one record for every CDR3 protein. The sample has roughly 7,800 distinct CDR3 sequences, about half seen once; the top ten hold roughly 3.8%. The sample consisted of blood. These TCRs come from a human donor with a solid tumor.

The V and J genes are TRBV6-2 or TRBV6-3 and TRBJ2-1, with 7 bases that match TRBD2. Losses at the gene ends were 0 bases for V and 0 bases for J; bases not matched to a gene: 8. This CDR3 has 18 amino acids. The germline V gene encodes CDR1 MNHEY and CDR2 SVGEGT. The CDR3 DNA sequence: TGTGCCAGCAGTTACTCGACGGCGGGAGACCTCTCCTACAATGAGCAGTTCTTC. Its protein is CASSYSTAGDLSYNEQFF.

The chain couples TRBV27 to TRBJ1-1; a weak D match, TRBD1 (5 bases). V was pared by 3 bases and J by 2 bases, with 7 bases between. CDR1 MNHEY and CDR2 SMNVEV come from the germline V gene (reference sequence). The CDR3 runs to 13 residues. In nucleotides, the CDR3 is TGTGCCAGCAGTTTGACAGAAAACACTGAAGCTTTCTTT. Translating it yields CASSLTENTEAFF.

The chain combines TRBV27 with TRBJ2-7, with D perhaps matching TRBD1 or TRBD2 (6 bases each). The CDR3 loop spans 14 amino acids. The germline gives CDR1 MNHEY, CDR2 SMNVEV (reference sequence). Trimming pared 4 bases from V and 2 bases from J, leaving 12 bases between. CDR3 nucleotide sequence: TGTGCCAGCAGTTGGGGGCGGGGTACCTACGAGCAGTACTTC. Its protein product is CASSWGRGTYEQYF.

The chain uses TRBV11-1 and TRBJ1-2; possibly TRBD1 for D (6 bases). The germline gives CDR1 SGHAT, CDR2 FQDESV (reference sequence). CDR3 length: 14 amino acids. The V gene lost 2 bases and the J gene lost 2 bases, with 9 bases spanning the gap. The CDR3, as DNA: TGTGCCAGCAGCTTACAGGGGCGAAACTATGGCTACACCTTC. Translated, it gives CASSLQGRNYGYTF. The full variable domain, with the rest looked up from reference TRBV11-1 and TRBJ1-2, is EAEVAQSPRYKITEKSQAVAFWCDPISGHATLYWYRQILGQGPELLVQFQDESVVDDSQLPKDRFSAERLKGVDSTLKIQPAELGDSAMYLCASSLQGRNYGYTFGSGTRLTVV.

This clonotype was recorded a few times. The gene calls are TRBV11-2 and TRBJ2-1, with 11 bases that match TRBD2. V lost 5 bases to trimming and J lost 6 bases; unmatched junction nucleotides: 12. The CDR3 covers 17 residues. Germline loops: CDR1 SGHAT, CDR2 FQNNGV. As DNA, the CDR3 is TGTGCCAGCAGCCCAGACCTAGCGGGAGGTGTTCGCAATGAGCAGTTCTTC. This gives the protein CASSPDLAGGVRNEQFF. The variable domain in full, completed from reference TRBV11-2 and TRBJ2-1, reads EAGVAQSPRYKIIEKRQSVAFWCNPISGHATLYWYQQILGQGPKLLIQFQNNGVVDDSQLPKDRFSAERLKGVDSTLKIQPAKLEDSAVYLCASSPDLAGGVRNEQFFGPGTRLTVL.

V gene TRBV5-6 combines with J gene TRBJ2-3; 7 bases align to TRBD2. CDR3 length: 15 residues. From germline, CDR1 is SGHDT and CDR2 YYEEEE. Unmatched junction bases numbered 7, after V lost 4 bases and J lost 2 bases. In DNA, the CDR3 is TGTGCCAGCAGCCCCACTAGCGCCAACACAGATACGCAGTATTTT. Translating gives CASSPTSANTDTQYF.

This clonotype was detected once. DNA for the CDR3: TGTGCCAGTAGTTTCTCGGACTCTGGGGCCAACGTCCTGACTTTC. Protein: CASSFSDSGANVLTF. The chain recombines TRBV19 with TRBJ2-6; D ambiguous. V was cut by 5 bases and J by 0 bases, with 8 bases left in between. The CDR3 loop spans 15 amino acids. Per germline, CDR1 LNHDA and CDR2 SQIVND (reference sequence).

This chain links TRBV5-6 with TRBJ2-7; D gene uncertain. V lost 2 bases to trimming and J lost 6 bases, with 18 bases between them. Germline CDR1 and CDR2: SGHDT and YYEEEE. This CDR3 contains 15 residues. CDR3 coding DNA: TGTGCCAGCAGCTTAGAGACATCAGTCTCTATCGAGCAGTACTTC. Amino acids: CASSLETSVSIEQYF.

This rearrangement joins TRBV18 to TRBJ2-7; 9 nucleotides agree with TRBD1. The CDR3 consists of 15 residues. Germline CDR1 is KGHSH and CDR2 is LQKENI. Trimming took 3 bases from V and 1 from J; bases not matched to a gene: 4. CDR3 coding DNA: TGTGCCAGCTCACCGGGACAGGGCAATTCCTACGAGCAGTACTTC. Translation gives CASSPGQGNSYEQYF.

This clonotype was found a few times. J is TRBJ1-6 and V is TRBV29-1; D perhaps matches TRBD1 (5 bases). Germline V lookup: CDR1 SQVTM, CDR2 ANQGSEA. The CDR3 sequence is 12 residues long. Between the trimmed V and J ends, which lost 7 bases and 6 bases, there was a span of 10 bases. The CDR3 bases are TGCAGCGCACAGGTGGCTAATTCACCCCTCCACTTT. Translating it yields CSAQVANSPLHF. The whole variable domain, remainder taken from reference TRBV29-1 and TRBJ1-6, is SAVISQKPSRDICQRGTSLTIQCQVDSQVTMMFWYRQQPGQSLTLIATANQGSEATYESGFVIDKFPISRPNLTFSTLTVSNMSPEDSSIYLCSAQVANSPLHFGNGTRLTVT.

The table lists this clonotype with a few counts. CDR3 in amino acids: CSVDGTGHNEQFF. The CDR3 DNA reads as TGCAGCGTTGACGGGACAGGGCACAATGAGCAGTTCTTC. The chain joins TRBV29-1 to TRBJ2-1, with 9 bases fitting TRBD1. This CDR3 is built from 13 residues. The germline CDR1 and CDR2 sequences are SQVTM and ANQGSEA. Losses at the gene ends were 3 bases for V and 5 bases for J; bases not matched to a gene: 2.

V gene TRBV27 combines with J gene TRBJ1-1; D unresolved. V lost 7 bases, J lost 6 bases, and 12 bases lay in between. Germline CDR1 and CDR2: MNHEY and SMNVEV (reference sequence). The CDR3 loop spans 12 amino acids. CDR3 DNA sequence: TGTGCCAGCATCTTTGTCCAGTCTGAAGCTTTCTTT. This codes for CASIFVQSEAFF.

The J gene is TRBJ1-4, the V gene TRBV7-9; TRBD1 is a possible D gene (6 bases). The CDR3 is 12 amino acids. Trimming left V 5 bases short and J 7 bases short, with 8 bases between. CDR1 is SEHNR, CDR2 FQNEAQ, per germline (reference sequence). Here the CDR3 reads CASSGQSEKLFF. CDR3 nucleotides: TGTGCCAGCAGCGGACAGTCTGAAAAACTGTTTTTT.

The gene calls are TRBV7-3 and TRBJ2-1; D remains ambiguous. The ends were cut back, 1 base at V and 8 bases at J, with 12 bases in the middle. CDR1 is SGHTA, CDR2 FQGTGA, per germline. This CDR3 is 14 amino acids long. CDR3 sequence: CASSLMVAADEQFF. CDR3 nucleotides: TGTGCCAGCAGCTTAATGGTAGCTGCGGATGAGCAGTTCTTC. The entire variable domain, with the rest obtained from reference TRBV7-3 and TRBJ2-1, is as follows: GAGVSQTPSNKVTEKGKYVELRCDPISGHTALYWYRQSLGQGPEFLIYFQGTGAADDSGLPNDRFFAVRPEGSVSTLKIQRTERGDSAVYLCASSLMVAADEQFFGPGTRLTVL.

This clonotype was seen only a few times. The chain uses TRBV5-6 and TRBJ2-3; D might be TRBD2 (5 bases). The CDR3 sequence is 12 residues long. Germline V gene lookup returns CDR1 SGHDT and CDR2 YYEEEE. Trimming took off 7 bases at V and 4 bases at J, with 10 bases between the two ends. CDR3 region: CASAREPDTQYF. The CDR3 region has the DNA TGTGCCAGCGCCCGGGAACCAGATACGCAGTATTTT.

The genes are TRBV7-9 and TRBJ2-7; 7 nucleotides agree with TRBD1. The CDR3 totals 14 residues. V shed 1 base and J 2 bases; nucleotides not matched to a gene: 2. Germline CDR1 and CDR2: SEHNR and FQNEAQ (reference sequence). The CDR3 reads CASSLVGTAYEQYF. Written as DNA, the CDR3 is TGTGCCAGCAGCTTAGTAGGGACAGCCTACGAGCAGTACTTC.

The chain combines TRBV6-6 with TRBJ1-1; D is ambiguous. With 5 bases removed from V and 2 bases from J, the gap between germline ends came to 12 bases. In germline, CDR1 is MNHNY, CDR2 SVGAGI (reference sequence). The CDR3 has 14 amino acids. Here the CDR3 reads CASSHRALNTEAFF. DNA of the CDR3: TGTGCCAGCAGTCATCGGGCCCTCAACACTGAAGCTTTCTTT.

The chain has TRBV11-2 and TRBJ2-1; 12 bases align to TRBD2. The V gene's germline CDR1 is SGHAT and CDR2 FQNNGV. CDR3 length equals 17 residues. V shed 6 bases and J 3 bases; nucleotides not matched to a gene: 9. In nucleotides, the CDR3 is TGTGCCAGCAGTTCACCCCGGACTAGCGGGGTCTACAATGAGCAGTTCTTC. Its translation: CASSSPRTSGVYNEQFF.

The J gene is TRBJ2-7, the V gene TRBV28; D uncertain. Looked up from germline, CDR1 is MDHEN and CDR2 is SYDVKM. The CDR3 spans 12 residues. Trimming removed 5 bases at V and 7 bases at J, with 12 bases between. CDR3 sequence: CASSKSLMEQYF. The CDR3 region has the DNA TGTGCCAGCAGTAAATCATTAATGGAGCAGTACTTC.

V is TRBV27 and J is TRBJ2-5; D not certain. The germline gives CDR1 MNHEY, CDR2 SMNVEV (reference sequence). V was pared by 4 bases and J by 1 base, with 7 bases between. The CDR3 contains 13 residues. The CDR3: CASSSSSQETQYF. CDR3 DNA: TGTGCCAGCAGTTCCTCCTCCCAAGAGACCCAGTACTTC.